This T cell receptor (beta chain) is from a study of shared clonotypes between healthy human individuals. Repertoires were generated with immunoSEQ multiplex PCR, while TCRdb's copy carries only in-frame clones and drops some. Here the sample spans roughly 2,300,000 clones, around 90% being singletons. Germline V gene lookup returns CDR1 SGHVS and CDR2 FQNEAQ. The CDR3 loop spans 14 amino acids. V dropped 5 bases and J dropped 6; count of bases not matched to a gene: 9. The material sequenced was naive CD4+ T cells from PBMCs. Indicated subset: CD45RA+ positively selected. The rearrangement links TRBV7-8 to TRBJ1-1, with TRBD1 matching 7 bases. The source is a man younger than 35 in good health. Some clones in this sample may be carry-over from other donors' samples. The CDR3 DNA follows: TGTGCCAGCAGCCTACAGACAGGGACGGCTGAAGCTTTCTTT. Residues: CASSLQTGTAEAFF. Full variable domain (missing parts from reference TRBV7-8 and TRBJ1-1): GAGVSQSPRYKVAKRGQDVALRCDPISGHVSLFWYQQALGQGPEFLTYFQNEAQLDKSGLPSDRFFAERPEGSVSTLKIQRTQQEDSAVYLCASSLQTGTAEAFFGQGTRLTVV.